This TCR beta chain derives from a study of neurological immune-mediated disorders. Via MiXCR, TCRdb re-called the 5' RACE reads, giving one row per CDR3 protein. The sample lists 25,000 to 35,000 distinct CDR3 sequences; 12% were seen once. There are 13 residues in the CDR3. V lost 2 bases, J lost 0 bases, and 7 bases lay in between. The V gene's germline CDR1 is DFQATT and CDR2 SNEGSKA (reference sequence). Study-wide results and caveats: Multiple sclerosis, the disease with the least TCR clonal expansion, fell below healthy controls, whereas HTLV-1-associated myelopathy showed the most.

This clonotype has a count of ten or more. The antigen is not known. This receptor was identified in a man aged 55 to 70 in good health. The material sequenced was PBMCs. The chain is built from TRBV20-1 and TRBJ1-1, with no clear D. The CDR3 here is CSARLNMNTEAFF. The DNA for the CDR3 is TGCAGTGCTAGACTTAACATGAACACTGAAGCTTTCTTT.